These 25 T cell receptor beta chains share one sample of origin, sequenced in a study of blood T cell repertoires in COVID-19. The protocol was immunoSEQ multiplex PCR, while the TCRdb copy is restricted to in-frame clones and leaves out a portion. The sample records nearly 300,000 clones, over 85% being singletons. The sequenced sample consisted of PBMCs or T cells enriched from blood (not recorded which). These receptors originate from a woman aged 45-60 years who had been exposed to COVID-19.

The genes are TRBV11-2 and TRBJ2-7; possible D gene TRBD1, 6 bases. Germline lookup yields CDR1 SGHAT and CDR2 FQNNGV. The V end lost 3 bases, the J end lost 3 bases, and 12 bases lay between the germline ends. The CDR3 has 14 amino acids. DNA for the CDR3: TGTGCCAGCAGCTTTGGACAGAATTTCTACGAGCAGTACTTC. Translated: CASSFGQNFYEQYF. The whole variable domain, remainder taken from reference TRBV11-2 and TRBJ2-7, is EAGVAQSPRYKIIEKRQSVAFWCNPISGHATLYWYQQILGQGPKLLIQFQNNGVVDDSQLPKDRFSAERLKGVDSTLKIQPAKLEDSAVYLCASSFGQNFYEQYFGPGTRLTVT.

This chain uses TRBV7-6 with TRBJ1-2; 8 bases are shared with TRBD1. The CDR3 totals 14 residues. Germline loops: CDR1 SGHVS, CDR2 FNYEAQ. V gave up 5 bases and J gave up 5 bases; unmatched junction bases: 7. The CDR3 nucleotides read TGTGCCAGCAGCCCTGGACAGGGACCATATGGCTACACCTTC. This translates into CASSPGQGPYGYTF.

This chain connects TRBV10-3 to TRBJ1-3; D is unclear. V shed 6 bases and J shed 0 bases, with 9 bases lying between them. CDR1 and CDR2 (germline): ENHRY, SYGVKD. CDR3 length: 14 amino acids. The chain's CDR3 is CAISQALSGNTIYF. CDR3 bases: TGTGCCATCAGCCAGGCACTCTCTGGAAACACCATATATTTT.

The chain employs TRBV19 and TRBJ2-3, with D maybe TRBD1 (5 bases). The V end lost 5 bases, the J end lost 10 bases, and 22 bases lay between the germline ends. The CDR3 contains 15 residues. Per the germline V gene, CDR1 is LNHDA and CDR2 is SQIVND (reference sequence). The CDR3 here is CASSHRRVPFRPQYF. Here the CDR3 DNA reads TGTGCCAGTAGTCATCGCAGGGTTCCTTTTCGGCCGCAGTATTTT. The full variable domain, rest sourced from reference TRBV19 and TRBJ2-3, is DGGITQSPKYLFRKEGQNVTLSCEQNLNHDAMYWYRQDPGQGLRLIYYSQIVNDFQKGDIAEGYSVSREKKESFPLTVTSAQKNPTAFYLCASSHRRVPFRPQYFGPGTRLTVL.

The gene calls are TRBV5-6 and TRBJ1-5, with a tentative D call TRBD1 (5 bases). The CDR3 loop spans 15 amino acids. Trimming cost V 4 bases and J 3 bases, with 14 bases left between them. Germline loops: CDR1 SGHDT, CDR2 YYEEEE. In DNA, the CDR3 is TGTGCCAGCAGCAGGCGGACGGGGGACAATCAGCCCCAGCATTTT. Translation: CASSRRTGDNQPQHF.

The V gene is TRBV5-1, the J gene TRBJ2-7; maybe TRBD2 (6 bases). CDR1 and CDR2 from the germline V gene are SGHRS and YFSETQ. Trimming took off 1 base at V and 4 bases at J, with 12 bases between the two ends. This CDR3 is built from 14 residues. CDR3 residues: CASSLNSGGYEQYF. As DNA, the CDR3 is TGCGCCAGCAGCTTGAACTCTGGAGGGTACGAGCAGTACTTC.

The table lists this clone with a count of one. The chain links TRBV4-1 to TRBJ1-2; TRBD1 aligns across 7 bases. Germline loops: CDR1 MGHRA, CDR2 YSYEKL. CDR3 length equals 14 residues. Trimming cost V 3 bases and J 5 bases; bases outside gene matches: 6. The CDR3 here is CASSQEGQIYGYTF. CDR3 DNA sequence: TGCGCCAGCAGCCAGGAGGGACAGATATATGGCTACACCTTC.

This clone occurred once. This sequence joins TRBV11-2 and TRBJ1-6; D is possibly TRBD1 (6 bases). This CDR3 region has 16 residues. Germline loops: CDR1 SGHAT, CDR2 FQNNGV. The germline V and J ends were trimmed by 3 bases and 2 bases, with 11 bases remaining between them. Here the CDR3 DNA reads TGTGCCAGCAGCTTGGGGGCAGGGGCCTATAATTCACCCCTCCACTTT. Translating gives CASSLGAGAYNSPLHF.

The chain combines TRBV30 with TRBJ1-3; D possibly corresponds to TRBD1 (5 bases). V was clipped by 7 bases and J by 1 base, with 11 bases between them. There are 13 residues in the CDR3. From germline, CDR1 is GTSNPN and CDR2 SVGIG (reference sequence). For the CDR3, the DNA is TGTGCCTCGATCCAGGGTTCTGGAAACACCATATATTTT. Translating gives CASIQGSGNTIYF.

The rearrangement links TRBV6-5 to TRBJ2-7, with TRBD1 matching 8 bases. From germline, CDR1 is MNHEY and CDR2 SVGAGI. There are 13 residues in the CDR3. V trimming: 9 bases; J trimming: 3 bases; junction bases outside the gene matches: 7. The CDR3 here is CASLGQGYYEQYF. The CDR3 DNA sequence: TGTGCCAGTCTCGGACAGGGATACTACGAGCAGTACTTC.

This clone occurred a few times. The chain couples TRBV28 to TRBJ2-7, with 7 bases matching TRBD1. V lost 7 bases, J lost 5 bases, and 8 bases stayed unmatched. The germline V gene has CDR1 MDHEN and CDR2 SYDVKM. The CDR3 consists of 13 residues. The CDR3 sequence: CASTGQVRNEQYF. For the CDR3, the DNA is TGTGCCAGCACTGGACAGGTTAGGAACGAGCAGTACTTC.

The chain combines TRBV9 with TRBJ2-7; 9 bases agree with TRBD1. Germline loops: CDR1 SGDLS, CDR2 YYNGEE. The CDR3 is 16 residues long. V lost 2 bases, J lost 3 bases, and 9 bases stayed unmatched. The CDR3, as DNA: TGTGCCAGCAGCGTTGGAGAGGGACAGGGTATCTACGAGCAGTACTTC. This sequence encodes CASSVGEGQGIYEQYF.

The rearrangement links TRBV27 to TRBJ2-7, with TRBD1 identical over 10 bases. V lost 8 bases, J lost 3 bases, and 7 bases stayed unmatched. In germline, CDR1 is MNHEY, CDR2 SMNVEV (reference sequence). This CDR3 spans 14 amino acids. The CDR3 coding sequence is TGTGCCAGCGGGTCCCGGGACAGGGGCTACGAGCAGTACTTC. Its protein is CASGSRDRGYEQYF.

This chain joins TRBV7-2 and TRBJ2-1; 8 bases are shared with TRBD1. V was clipped by 8 bases and J by 7 bases; unmatched bases: 10. This CDR3 is built from 14 residues. The germline gives CDR1 SGHTA, CDR2 FQGNSA. The CDR3 spells CASLADRGGNEQFF. The CDR3, as DNA: TGTGCCAGCTTGGCTGACAGGGGTGGAAATGAGCAGTTCTTC.

The V call is TRBV4-1, the J call TRBJ2-6; no firm D call. The CDR3 is made up of 20 amino acids. In germline, CDR1 is MGHRA, CDR2 YSYEKL. V dropped 0 bases and J dropped 2 bases, with 20 bases sitting between them. The CDR3 DNA reads TGCGCCAGCAGCCAAGATGACGGCAGGCTTCTTCCCCCTGGGGCCAACGTCCTGACTTTC. Its protein product is CASSQDDGRLLPPGANVLTF.

This chain connects TRBV28 to TRBJ2-2; tentatively, D is TRBD1 (6 bases). Trimming removed 7 bases at V and 5 bases at J, with 14 bases between. The length of the CDR3 is 14 residues. Germline lookup yields CDR1 MDHEN and CDR2 SYDVKM. The CDR3 loop reads CASTGQPRTGELFF. The CDR3 DNA reads TGTGCCAGCACAGGACAGCCTCGGACCGGGGAGCTGTTTTTT.

The rearrangement joins TRBV27 to TRBJ2-7; 7 nucleotides align to TRBD1. Trimming at V came to 5 bases and at J to 3 bases, leaving 7 bases not matched to a gene. This CDR3 has 14 amino acids. Per the germline V gene, CDR1 is MNHEY and CDR2 is SMNVEV (reference sequence). CDR3 protein: CASSQLGQLYEQYF. DNA for the CDR3: TGTGCCAGCAGTCAACTGGGACAGCTCTACGAGCAGTACTTC.

CDR3 in DNA: TGTGCCAGCAGCCAGATGACAGGGTTTACTGAAGCTTTCTTT. Its translation is CASSQMTGFTEAFF. The V gene is TRBV3-1 (or the pseudogene TRBV3-2), the J gene TRBJ1-1, with 7 bases matching TRBD1. The germline V gene encodes CDR1 LGHDT and CDR2 YNNKEL (reference sequence). This CDR3 contains 14 residues. The V and J ends lost 3 bases and 5 bases, in that order; junction bases with no gene match: 6.

The chain has TRBV6-5 and TRBJ2-5; tentatively, D is TRBD1 (6 bases). Germline V gene data show CDR1 as MNHEY and CDR2 as SVGAGI. The CDR3 consists of 13 residues. Deletions cut 6 bases from V and 3 bases from J, with 11 bases between. In nucleotides, the CDR3 is TGTGCCAGCAGGCCTCGACAGGAAGAGACCCAGTACTTC. It specifies CASRPRQEETQYF.

The chain combines TRBV19 with TRBJ2-2; the D gene is possibly TRBD2 (7 bases). The CDR3 contains 15 residues. Trimming cost V 6 bases and J 5 bases, with 16 bases left between them. From germline, CDR1 is LNHDA and CDR2 SQIVND (reference sequence). The CDR3 nucleotides are TGTGCCAGTAGAAGCGGGACACTACATACCGGGGAGCTGTTTTTT. The encoded protein is CASRSGTLHTGELFF.

This chain links TRBV19 with TRBJ1-1; D may be TRBD1 (5 bases). Between the trimmed V and J ends, which lost 9 bases and 4 bases, there was a span of 12 bases. Looked up from germline, CDR1 is LNHDA and CDR2 is SQIVND (reference sequence). This CDR3 contains 12 residues. The CDR3 sequence: CASGSRVTEAFF. Written as DNA, the CDR3 is TGTGCCAGCGGATCCAGGGTCACTGAAGCTTTCTTT.

The chain has TRBV27 and TRBJ2-4; D may be TRBD2 (5 bases). The V gene's germline CDR1 is MNHEY and CDR2 SMNVEV (reference sequence). The V end lost 3 bases, the J end lost 3 bases, and 9 bases lay between the germline ends. The CDR3 totals 14 residues. The CDR3, as DNA: TGTGCCAGCAGTTTCGGGGTGGGCAAAAACATTCAGTACTTC. Translating gives CASSFGVGKNIQYF.

V is TRBV9 and J is TRBJ1-3; TRBD1 might be the D (6 bases). With 4 bases removed from V and 9 bases from J, the gap between germline ends came to 14 bases. Germline CDR1 SGDLS, CDR2 YYNGEE. This CDR3 comprises 13 residues. The chain's CDR3 is CASSTGTGPTIYF. DNA for the CDR3: TGTGCCAGCAGCACCGGAACAGGGCCCACCATATATTTT.

This clone was seen once. The chain joins TRBV4-2 to TRBJ2-3, with a weak D call TRBD2 (7 bases). V was trimmed by 0 bases and J by 0 bases, leaving 10 bases between them. Germline values: CDR1 LGHNA, CDR2 YNFKEQ. The CDR3 runs to 16 residues. The DNA of the CDR3 is TGTGCCAGCAGCCAAGAGCGGGGGACAAGCACAGATACGCAGTATTTT. It is translated as CASSQERGTSTDTQYF.

This chain links TRBV30 with TRBJ1-3, with a tentative D call TRBD1 (5 bases). Trimming pared 0 bases from V and 0 bases from J, leaving 9 bases between. CDR1 is GTSNPN, CDR2 SVGIG, per germline (reference sequence). The CDR3 covers 15 residues. The CDR3 loop is CAWSVGATSGNTIYF. In DNA form, the CDR3 reads TGTGCCTGGAGTGTAGGGGCTACCTCTGGAAACACCATATATTTT.